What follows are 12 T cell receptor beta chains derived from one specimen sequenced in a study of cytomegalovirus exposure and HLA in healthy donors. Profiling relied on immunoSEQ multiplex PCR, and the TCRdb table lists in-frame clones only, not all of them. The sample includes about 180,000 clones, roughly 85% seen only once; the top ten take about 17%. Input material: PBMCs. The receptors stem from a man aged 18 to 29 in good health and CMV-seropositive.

The CDR3 reads CASSQDQGLAPGNEQFF. The CDR3 bases are TGCGCCAGCAGCCAAGATCAGGGACTAGCCCCTGGAAATGAGCAGTTCTTC. The chain uses TRBV4-1 and TRBJ2-1; 9 bases fit TRBD2. From germline, CDR1 is MGHRA and CDR2 YSYEKL. Trimming removed 0 bases from V and 7 bases from J; junction bases left unmatched: 10. The length of the CDR3 is 17 residues.

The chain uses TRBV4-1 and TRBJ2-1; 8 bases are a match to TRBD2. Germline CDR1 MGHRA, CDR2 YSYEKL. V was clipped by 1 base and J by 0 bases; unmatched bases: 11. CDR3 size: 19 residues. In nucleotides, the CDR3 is TGCGCCAGCAGCCAAGGCCGGGCTAGCGGGCCCTCCTCCTACAATGAGCAGTTCTTC. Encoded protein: CASSQGRASGPSSYNEQFF.

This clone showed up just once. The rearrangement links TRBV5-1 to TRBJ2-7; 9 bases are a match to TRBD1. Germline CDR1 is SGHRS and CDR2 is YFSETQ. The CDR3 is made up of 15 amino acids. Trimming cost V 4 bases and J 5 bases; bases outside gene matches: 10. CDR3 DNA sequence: TGCGCCAGCAGCCCCACGGACAGGGGTCCGGACGAGCAGTACTTC. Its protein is CASSPTDRGPDEQYF.

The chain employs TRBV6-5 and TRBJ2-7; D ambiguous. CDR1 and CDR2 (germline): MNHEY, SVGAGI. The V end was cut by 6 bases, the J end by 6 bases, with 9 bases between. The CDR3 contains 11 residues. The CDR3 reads CASRRDSEQYF. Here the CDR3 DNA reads TGTGCCAGCAGGCGTGATAGCGAGCAGTACTTC.

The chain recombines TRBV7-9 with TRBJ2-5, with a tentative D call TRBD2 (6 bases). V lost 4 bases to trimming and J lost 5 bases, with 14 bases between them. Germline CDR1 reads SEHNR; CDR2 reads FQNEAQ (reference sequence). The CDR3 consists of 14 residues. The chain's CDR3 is CASSSDGLAETQYF. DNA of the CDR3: TGTGCCAGCAGCTCCGACGGGCTAGCGGAGACCCAGTACTTC.

CDR3 residues: CASSLHLQGLGEKLFF. The DNA for the CDR3 is TGTGCCAGCAGTCTCCACCTACAGGGTTTGGGAGAAAAACTGTTTTTT. This chain connects TRBV28 to TRBJ1-4; D perhaps matches TRBD1 (6 bases). Germline CDR1 is MDHEN and CDR2 is SYDVKM. This CDR3 is 16 amino acids long. V dropped 5 bases and J dropped 8 bases, with 21 bases sitting between them. The variable domain in full, with the rest retrieved from reference TRBV28 and TRBJ1-4, is DVKVTQSSRYLVKRTGEKVFLECVQDMDHENMFWYRQDPGLGLRLIYFSYDVKMKEKGDIPEGYSVSREKKERFSLILESASTNQTSMYLCASSLHLQGLGEKLFFGSGTQLSVL.

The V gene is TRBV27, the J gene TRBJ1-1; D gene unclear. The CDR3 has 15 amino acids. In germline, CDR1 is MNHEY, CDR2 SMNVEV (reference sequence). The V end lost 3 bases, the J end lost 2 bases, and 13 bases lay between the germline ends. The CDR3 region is CASSFGTEGNTEAFF. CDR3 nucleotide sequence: TGTGCCAGCAGTTTCGGAACTGAGGGTAACACTGAAGCTTTCTTT.

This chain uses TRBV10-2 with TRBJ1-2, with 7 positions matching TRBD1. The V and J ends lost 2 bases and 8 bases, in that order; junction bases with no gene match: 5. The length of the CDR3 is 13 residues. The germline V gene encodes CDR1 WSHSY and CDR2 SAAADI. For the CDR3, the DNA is TGCGCCAGCAGTGAGGAGGGGGCTGAAGGCTACACCTTC. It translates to CASSEEGAEGYTF.

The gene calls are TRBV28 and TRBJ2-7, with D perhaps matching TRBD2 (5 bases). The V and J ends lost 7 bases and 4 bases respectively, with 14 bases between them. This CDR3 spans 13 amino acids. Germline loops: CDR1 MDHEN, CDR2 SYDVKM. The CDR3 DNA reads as TGTGCCAGCATTGGGAGATTGAAATACGAGCAGTACTTC. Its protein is CASIGRLKYEQYF.

Here the CDR3 reads CASSLVPPGPGNTIYF. The CDR3 nucleotides are TGTGCCAGCAGCTTAGTCCCGCCAGGTCCTGGAAACACCATATATTTT. The chain carries TRBV7-6 and TRBJ1-3; no clear D. The V end was cut by 1 base, the J end by 2 bases, with 12 bases between. This CDR3 is built from 16 residues. CDR1 SGHVS and CDR2 FNYEAQ come from the germline V gene.

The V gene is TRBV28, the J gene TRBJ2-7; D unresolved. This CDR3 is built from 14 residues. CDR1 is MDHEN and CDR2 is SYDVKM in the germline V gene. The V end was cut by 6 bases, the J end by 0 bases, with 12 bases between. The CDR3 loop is CASSPPGGSYEQYF. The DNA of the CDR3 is TGTGCCAGCAGCCCCCCCGGTGGCTCCTACGAGCAGTACTTC. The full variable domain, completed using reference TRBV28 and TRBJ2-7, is DVKVTQSSRYLVKRTGEKVFLECVQDMDHENMFWYRQDPGLGLRLIYFSYDVKMKEKGDIPEGYSVSREKKERFSLILESASTNQTSMYLCASSPPGGSYEQYFGPGTRLTVT.

The CDR3 reads CASSEDRDEQYF. CDR3 sequence (DNA): TGTGCCAGCAGTGAGGACAGGGACGAGCAGTACTTC. This chain connects TRBV28 to TRBJ2-7, with 8 bases identical to TRBD1. The CDR3 is made up of 12 amino acids. The J segment lost 5 bases and the V segment lost 5 bases, leaving 2 bases of the junction unmatched. The germline CDR1 and CDR2 sequences are MDHEN and SYDVKM.